The clone carrying this T cell receptor beta chain has a count of ten or more. The antigen remains unidentified. HTBI primers from iRepertoire and Arm-PCR of CDR3 regions yielded the TCR beta libraries. TCRdb analysed the multiplex PCR reads with MiXCR anew, one entry per CDR3 protein. The sample has roughly 500,000 distinct CDR3 sequences, around 12% seen once. Stated time point: newly diagnosed GD, antithyroid drugs for less than 3 months. The TCR library was made from RNA extracted from PBMCs. These data originate in a study of regulatory T cells in long-lasting Graves disease. Study-level findings and limits: Persistent Graves' cases showed lower TCR diversity than newly diagnosed cases.

The data were also submitted as part of a second study, on T cells in Graves' hyperthyroidism and ophthalmopathy. Per that study: Ophthalmopathy was predicted by the model a median of roughly 6.7 months ahead of onset.

This sequence originates from a woman in her 30s with Graves disease. The sample was peripheral blood mononuclear cells (PBMCs), taken at new diagnosis, from a patient treated with antithyroid drugs.

The CDR3 sequence is CASSLVAGSNTEAFF. CDR3 sequence (DNA): TGTGCCAGCAGCTTAGTAGCGGGCTCGAACACTGAAGCTTTCTTT. The chain carries TRBV11-2 and TRBJ1-1; the D is unclear. Between the trimmed V and J ends, which lost 1 base and 1 base, there was a span of 10 bases. This CDR3 is built from 15 residues. CDR1 and CDR2 from the germline V gene are SGHAT and FQNNGV.